This TCR beta chain was recovered during a study of tumour-infiltrating T cells in Burkitt lymphoma. For the study at large: Productive clonality predicted overall and progression-free survival.

The CDR3 runs 13 residues. Trimming cost V 1 base and J 3 bases, with 3 bases left between them. Germline CDR1 reads SGHDN; CDR2 reads FVKESK. TCRdb keeps only in-frame clones here, not all; method: immunoSEQ multiplex PCR. The data hold 11,000 to 15,000 clones, with about 75% observed a single time. The sequenced sample was tumor tissue. The receptor's source is a human donor with diffuse large B-cell lymphoma. J is TRBJ2-2 and V is TRBV14, with unresolved D. This CDR3 is CASSQVDTGELFF. CDR3 nucleotide sequence: TGTGCCAGCAGCCAAGTTGACACCGGGGAGCTGTTTTTT.